This TCR beta chain was retrieved from a study of Ad26.COV2.S vaccination and SARS-CoV-2 variants. Per the germline V gene, CDR1 is SGHDN and CDR2 is FVKESK. This CDR3 comprises 12 residues. Trimming took off 2 bases at V and 5 bases at J, with 1 base between the two ends. TCRdb's table, derived via immunoSEQ multiplex PCR, lists solely in-frame clones and lacks some. Among about half a million clones, approximately 90% were seen once, and the ten largest hold under 2%. This clone was detected only once. This sample's treatment: about 20 received Ad26.COV2.S at low or high dose, single or two shots; five or six received placebo; per-sample allocation not given. Vaccine and placebo recipients were sampled on day 63 after the first injection. The vaccine delivered Wuhan-strain SARS-CoV-2 spike through an Ad26 vector.

The clonotype comes from a person aged 18-60 years who received the Ad26.COV2.S COVID-19 vaccine or a placebo. The rearrangement uses TRBV14 and TRBJ1-6, with unresolved D. The source material was peripheral blood, sampled in a trial of Ad26.COV2.S vaccine versus placebo. The CDR3 region is CASSQHNSPLHF. The CDR3 DNA reads TGTGCCAGCAGCCAACATAATTCACCCCTCCACTTT.